The source of this T cell receptor beta chain is a study of OX40 agonist ivuxolimab in advanced cancers. Measured with immunoSEQ multiplex PCR; TCRdb has only the in-frame clones, and not every one. The sample carries 45,000 to 55,000 clones, 70% to 90% recorded once. This clone was counted once. Its antigen is unknown. Study-wide findings and caveats: With doses of 0.1-3.0 mg/kg, partial responders showed among the lowest clonal expansion.

The CDR3 totals 15 residues. Trimming took 3 bases from V and 5 from J, leaving 17 bases between them. The germline CDR1 and CDR2 sequences are ENHRY and SYGVKD. This chain uses TRBV10-3 with TRBJ2-7, with a tentative D call TRBD2 (6 bases). This specimen was CD4+ or CD8+ T cells sorted from blood, taken in a trial of the OX40 agonist ivuxolimab. The receptor was derived from an adult with an advanced solid tumor such as melanoma, head and neck, liver or kidney cancer. The CDR3 region is CAISDPAREVHEQYF. The CDR3, as DNA: TGTGCCATCAGTGACCCAGCGCGGGAAGTCCACGAGCAGTACTTC.